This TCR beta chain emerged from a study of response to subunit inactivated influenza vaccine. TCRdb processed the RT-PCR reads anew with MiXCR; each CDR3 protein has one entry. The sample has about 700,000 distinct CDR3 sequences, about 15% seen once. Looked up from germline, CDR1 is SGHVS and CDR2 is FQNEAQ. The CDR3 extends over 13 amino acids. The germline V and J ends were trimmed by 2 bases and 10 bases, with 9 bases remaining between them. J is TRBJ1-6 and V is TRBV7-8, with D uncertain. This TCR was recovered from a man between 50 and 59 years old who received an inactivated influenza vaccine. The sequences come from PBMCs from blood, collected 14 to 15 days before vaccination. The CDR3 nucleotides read TGTGCCAGCAGCTTAAATGTTGAGTCACCCCTCCACTTT. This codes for CASSLNVESPLHF.